Below are 8 T cell receptor beta chains sequenced from a single sample in a study of patients and donors after allogeneic stem cell transplantation. MiXCR, run by TCRdb on the RT-PCR reads, gives a single entry per CDR3 protein. The sample yields about 410,000 distinct CDR3 sequences, 16% seen once. The specimen sequenced was blood, either unsorted or a sorted T cell fraction (not recorded which). These receptors were taken from a human donor who was either an allogeneic HSCT recipient or a stem cell or donor lymphocyte infusion donor (not recorded which). It is not recorded whose cells these are; they may come from a transplant donor.

The chain links TRBV24-1 to TRBJ1-1; no firm D call. Germline assignment: CDR1 KGHDR and CDR2 SFDVKD. The CDR3 runs to 12 residues. Deletions cut 3 bases from V and 3 bases from J, with 4 bases between. CDR3 protein: CATSDGHTEAFF. In DNA form, the CDR3 reads TGTGCCACCAGTGATGGGCACACTGAAGCTTTCTTT.

This clonotype was recorded many times. The chain links TRBV20-1 to TRBJ2-5, with D unresolved. CDR3 length equals 11 residues. V lost 1 base to trimming and J lost 5 bases, with 5 bases between them. Germline CDR1 reads DFQATT; CDR2 reads SNEGSKA (reference sequence). The CDR3 loop reads CSARARETQYF. The CDR3 DNA is TGCAGTGCTAGAGCCCGGGAGACCCAGTACTTC.

This clonotype showed up many times. This chain joins TRBV24-1 and TRBJ1-1, with D hard to call. Trimming pared 4 bases from V and 5 bases from J, leaving 10 bases between. This CDR3 has 13 amino acids. Germline V CDR1 and CDR2: KGHDR, SFDVKD. In DNA, the CDR3 is TGTGCCACCAGTGACTACAGAAGGACTGAAGCTTTCTTT. It encodes CATSDYRRTEAFF.

This clonotype was counted a few times. J is TRBJ2-7 and V is TRBV20-1; D unclear. The V end was cut by 6 bases, the J end by 2 bases, with 17 bases between. The germline gives CDR1 DFQATT, CDR2 SNEGSKA (reference sequence). CDR3 size: 14 residues. CDR3 amino acids: CSANPLRQAYEQYF. The CDR3 DNA reads TGCAGTGCCAATCCCCTCCGACAAGCCTACGAGCAGTACTTC.

This clonotype was detected many times. The V call is TRBV7-2, the J call TRBJ2-2; 14 bases agree with TRBD2. V lost 5 bases to trimming and J lost 4 bases; unmatched junction nucleotides: 6. Germline-derived CDR1 and CDR2 are SGHTA and FQGNSA. This CDR3 comprises 17 residues. The CDR3 loop is CASSLRGTSGSTGELFF. CDR3 in DNA: TGTGCCAGCAGCCTACGAGGGACTAGCGGGAGCACCGGGGAGCTGTTTTTT.

The chain joins TRBV24-1 to TRBJ2-1; D gene uncertain. This CDR3 has 14 amino acids. Germline V gene lookup returns CDR1 KGHDR and CDR2 SFDVKD. V was pared by 0 bases and J by 6 bases, with 8 bases between. CDR3: CATSDLNVGNEQFF. The CDR3 DNA reads TGTGCCACCAGTGATTTGAACGTAGGCAATGAGCAGTTCTTC.

The rearrangement uses TRBV9 and TRBJ1-1, with TRBD1 matching 11 bases. The CDR3 consists of 15 residues. The germline CDR1 and CDR2 sequences are SGDLS and YYNGEE. The V segment lost 3 bases and the J segment 0 bases; nucleotides outside the gene matches: 1. In DNA form, the CDR3 reads TGTGCCAGCAGCGCGGGACAGGGGGTGAACACTGAAGCTTTCTTT. This encodes CASSAGQGVNTEAFF.

This clonotype turned up a few times. CDR3 protein: CASSRPGTAVNEKLFF. In nucleotides, the CDR3 is TGTGCCAGCAGCCGACCCGGGACGGCTGTTAATGAAAAACTGTTTTTT. V and J are TRBV14 and TRBJ1-4, with D maybe TRBD1 (5 bases). The CDR3 length is 16 residues. Trimming left V 4 bases short and J 4 bases short, with 16 bases between. Germline V gene data show CDR1 as SGHDN and CDR2 as FVKESK.